Sequencing of this T cell receptor (beta chain) was carried out in a study of blood T cell repertoires in COVID-19. Study-wide background: T cells, B-cell-depleted T cells, or PBMCs supplied cDNA or gDNA.

This CDR3 comprises 18 residues. CDR1 and CDR2 (germline): SGHDT, YYEEEE. Trimming pared 3 bases from V and 0 bases from J, leaving 22 bases between. This clone appeared a few times. Profiled with immunoSEQ multiplex PCR; TCRdb holds only in-frame clones, not every one. In the table there are some 50,000 clones, around 85% of which are singletons. The chain links TRBV5-6 to TRBJ2-7, with D tentatively TRBD2 (6 bases). The clonotype comes from a human donor in a cohort sampled during active COVID-19. The donor label of this sample is uncertain. Sequences were obtained from peripheral blood. The CDR3 region is CASSSLNRDSKSSYEQYF. In nucleotides, the CDR3 is TGTGCCAGCAGCTCTTTAAACCGGGACTCCAAAAGCTCCTACGAGCAGTACTTC.